A selection of T cell receptor beta chains follows, all from one sample in a study of T-cell reconstitution after alpha-beta-depleted transplantation in children. TCRdb reprocessed the PCR reads with MiXCR, giving one entry per CDR3 protein. The sample includes a few hundred thousand distinct CDR3 sequences, about a tenth of them seen just once. The sample here was PBMCs from the stem cell graft donor, taken from the stem cell graft. All receptors derive from a human donor who donated a stem cell graft to a child with acute myeloid leukemia. CDR3s include the opening cysteine and the closing phenylalanine or tryptophan. Fields, in order: J gene, V gene, D gene, clone size, CDR3 length, CDR3 DNA, CDR3 protein. A D gene is named only where the DNA matches it firmly. Clone size is shown for a subset of rows, as once, few, many or a class of expanded clone.

j_call: TRBJ2-7
v_call: TRBV20-1
d_call: NA
clone_size: NA
cdr3_length: 12
cdr3_nt: TGCAGTGCTAGGCCTTTGTCCTACGAGCAGTACTTC
cdr3_aa: CSARPLSYEQYF

j_call: TRBJ1-1
v_call: TRBV3-1
d_call: TRBD1
clone_size: few
cdr3_length: 13
cdr3_nt: TGTGCCAGCAGCCAAGGCGACAGGGGCGAAGCTTTCTTT
cdr3_aa: CASSQGDRGEAFF

j_call: TRBJ2-3
v_call: TRBV15
d_call: NA
clone_size: few
cdr3_length: 15
cdr3_nt: TGTGCCACCAGCAGGTTCGGGGAGAGCACAGATACGCAGTATTTT
cdr3_aa: CATSRFGESTDTQYF

j_call: TRBJ2-5
v_call: TRBV29-1
d_call: NA
clone_size: NA
cdr3_length: 12
cdr3_nt: TGCAGCGCCGGGACTTTCCAAGAGACCCAGTACTTC
cdr3_aa: CSAGTFQETQYF

j_call: TRBJ1-1
v_call: TRBV20-1
d_call: NA
clone_size: many
cdr3_length: 13
cdr3_nt: TGCAGTGCAAGACGGAACATGAACACTGAAGCTTTCTTT
cdr3_aa: CSARRNMNTEAFF

j_call: TRBJ2-3
v_call: TRBV6-5
d_call: NA
clone_size: few
cdr3_length: 11
cdr3_nt: TGTGCCAGCAACGACGGGCCTCACTTGTATTTT
cdr3_aa: CASNDGPHLYF

j_call: TRBJ2-1
v_call: TRBV12-3/TRBV12-4
d_call: NA
clone_size: NA
cdr3_length: 14
cdr3_nt: TGTGCCAGCAGTTTCAGCCCAGGGAGAGGTGAGCAGTTCTTC
cdr3_aa: CASSFSPGRGEQFF

j_call: TRBJ2-5
v_call: TRBV10-3
d_call: NA
clone_size: NA
cdr3_length: 14
cdr3_nt: TGTGCCATCAGGGGGGGCAGGCAACAAGAGACCCAGTACTTC
cdr3_aa: CAIRGGRQQETQYF

j_call: TRBJ1-2
v_call: TRBV5-1
d_call: TRBD1
clone_size: few
cdr3_length: 13
cdr3_nt: TGCGCCAGCAACCCCGACAGGGAGGGTGGCTACACCTTC
cdr3_aa: CASNPDREGGYTF

j_call: TRBJ2-2
v_call: TRBV7-9
d_call: TRBD1
clone_size: many
cdr3_length: 16
cdr3_nt: TGTGCCAGCAGGATTGCGGGACAGGTTAACACCGGGGAGCTGTTTTTT
cdr3_aa: CASRIAGQVNTGELFF

j_call: TRBJ2-1
v_call: TRBV4-1
d_call: TRBD2
clone_size: few
cdr3_length: 13
cdr3_nt: TGCGCCAGCAGCCCCGGTAGTCGGGGGGGCCTCGTCTTC
cdr3_aa: CASSPGSRGGLVF

j_call: TRBJ1-5
v_call: TRBV20-1
d_call: NA
clone_size: few
cdr3_length: 17
cdr3_nt: TGCAGTGCCCTCAAAGTCGGGGGGCGTGCGAGCAATCAGCCCCAGCATTTT
cdr3_aa: CSALKVGGRASNQPQHF

j_call: TRBJ2-7
v_call: TRBV20-1
d_call: TRBD1
clone_size: few
cdr3_length: 13
cdr3_nt: TGCAGTGCTAGGAGGCAGGGGGCCGTCGAGCAGTACTTC
cdr3_aa: CSARRQGAVEQYF

j_call: TRBJ1-4
v_call: TRBV12-5
d_call: NA
clone_size: NA
cdr3_length: 14
cdr3_nt: TGTGCTAGTGGTTCCGGTACAACTAATGAAAAACTGTTTTTT
cdr3_aa: CASGSGTTNEKLFF